This T cell receptor beta chain was identified during a study of cytomegalovirus exposure and HLA in healthy donors. Background on the study: There were fewer than 500 genotyped donors. Of these, roughly 80% fell in the genetic ancestry cluster associated with self-reported Caucasian donors. General observations from the study: The likely explanation for a cluster of highly shared sequence variants was sequencing artifact.

On this clone itself: Its antigen is not identified.

With 60 Vbeta and 13 Jbeta primers, the PCR was carried out. Generated by immunoSEQ multiplex PCR, the TCRdb table keeps only in-frame clones and is missing some. The data show about 120,000 clones, around three quarters seen once. V was trimmed by 4 bases and J by 3 bases, leaving 10 bases between them. This CDR3 has 14 residues. Germline CDR1 and CDR2: LGHNA and YSLEER. This TCR came from a man aged 30 to 39 in good health and CMV-seronegative. V and J are TRBV4-3 and TRBJ2-1; D might be TRBD2 (5 bases). The source material was PBMCs. The CDR3 nucleotides are TGCGCCAGCAGCCCTGGGCGGGTCTACAATGAGCAGTTCTTC. Translating gives CASSPGRVYNEQFF.